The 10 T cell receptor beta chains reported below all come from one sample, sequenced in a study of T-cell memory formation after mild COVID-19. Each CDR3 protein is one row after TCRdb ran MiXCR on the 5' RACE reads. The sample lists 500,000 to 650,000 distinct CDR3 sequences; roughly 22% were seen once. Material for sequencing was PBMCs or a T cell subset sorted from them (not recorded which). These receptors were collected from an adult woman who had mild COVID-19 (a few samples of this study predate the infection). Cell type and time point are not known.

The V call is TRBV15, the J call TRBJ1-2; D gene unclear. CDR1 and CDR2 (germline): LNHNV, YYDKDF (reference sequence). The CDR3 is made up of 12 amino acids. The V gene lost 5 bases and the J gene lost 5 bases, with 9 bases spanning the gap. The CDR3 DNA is TGTGCCACCAGCCTGGACGGATATGGCTACACCTTC. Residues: CATSLDGYGYTF.

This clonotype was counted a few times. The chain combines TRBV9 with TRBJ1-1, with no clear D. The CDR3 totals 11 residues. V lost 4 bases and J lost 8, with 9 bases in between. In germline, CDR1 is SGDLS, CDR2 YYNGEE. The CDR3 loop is CASSPHPEAFF. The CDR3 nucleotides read TGTGCCAGCAGCCCACACCCCGAAGCTTTCTTT.

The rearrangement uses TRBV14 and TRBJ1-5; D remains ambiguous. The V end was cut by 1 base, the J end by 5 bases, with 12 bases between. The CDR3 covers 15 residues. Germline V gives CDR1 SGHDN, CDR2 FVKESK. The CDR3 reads CASSQGGGNYQPQHF. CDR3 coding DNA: TGTGCCAGCAGCCAAGGCGGAGGGAACTATCAGCCCCAGCATTTT.

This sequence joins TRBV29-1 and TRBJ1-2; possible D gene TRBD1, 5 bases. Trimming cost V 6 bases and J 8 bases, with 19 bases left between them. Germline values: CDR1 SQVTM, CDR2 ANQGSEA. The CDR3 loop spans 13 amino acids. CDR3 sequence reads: CSVQQGFLGGYTF. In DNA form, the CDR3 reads TGCAGCGTGCAGCAGGGATTTTTAGGCGGCTACACCTTC.

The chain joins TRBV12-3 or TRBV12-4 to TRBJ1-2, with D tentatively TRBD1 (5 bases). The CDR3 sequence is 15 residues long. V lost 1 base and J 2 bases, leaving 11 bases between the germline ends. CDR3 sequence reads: CASSLGPEGNYGYTF. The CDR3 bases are TGTGCCAGCAGTTTAGGGCCCGAGGGGAACTATGGCTACACCTTC.

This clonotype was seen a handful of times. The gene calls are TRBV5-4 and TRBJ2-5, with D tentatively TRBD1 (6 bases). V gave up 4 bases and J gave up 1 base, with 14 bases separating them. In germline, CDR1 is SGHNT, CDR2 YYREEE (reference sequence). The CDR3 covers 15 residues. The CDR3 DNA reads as TGTGCCAGCAGCCTCGGGACACAGAGCCAAGAGACCCAGTACTTC. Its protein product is CASSLGTQSQETQYF.

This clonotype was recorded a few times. The CDR3 DNA reads as TGTGCCAGCAGCTTAGGGGACCGCCTTGAAGCTTTCTTT. This encodes CASSLGDRLEAFF. The chain employs TRBV11-2 and TRBJ1-1; tentative D call: TRBD1 (5 bases). The CDR3 runs 13 residues. Trimming shortened V by 1 base and J by 7 bases, and 10 bases separated the two germline ends. The germline V gene has CDR1 SGHAT and CDR2 FQNNGV.

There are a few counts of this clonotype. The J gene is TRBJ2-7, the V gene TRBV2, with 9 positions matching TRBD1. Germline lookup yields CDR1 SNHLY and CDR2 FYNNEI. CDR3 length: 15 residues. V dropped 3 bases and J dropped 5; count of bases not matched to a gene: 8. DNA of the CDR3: TGTGCCAGCAGTGACCCCGGACAGGGGAACCACGAGCAGTACTTC. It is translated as CASSDPGQGNHEQYF.

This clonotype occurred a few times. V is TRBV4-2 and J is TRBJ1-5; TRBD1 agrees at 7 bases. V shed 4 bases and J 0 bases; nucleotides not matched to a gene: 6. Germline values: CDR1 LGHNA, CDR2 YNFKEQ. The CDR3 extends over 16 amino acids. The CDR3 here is CASSPSAGGSNQPQHF. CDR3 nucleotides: TGTGCCAGCAGCCCCTCGGCAGGGGGTAGCAATCAGCCCCAGCATTTT.

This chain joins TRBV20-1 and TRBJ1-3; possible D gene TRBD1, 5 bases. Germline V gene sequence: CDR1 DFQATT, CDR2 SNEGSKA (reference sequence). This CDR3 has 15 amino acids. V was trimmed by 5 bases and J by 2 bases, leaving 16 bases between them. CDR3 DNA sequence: TGCAGTGCTTCCCCTCCAGGGCGGCCTGGAAACACCATATATTTT. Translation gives CSASPPGRPGNTIYF.